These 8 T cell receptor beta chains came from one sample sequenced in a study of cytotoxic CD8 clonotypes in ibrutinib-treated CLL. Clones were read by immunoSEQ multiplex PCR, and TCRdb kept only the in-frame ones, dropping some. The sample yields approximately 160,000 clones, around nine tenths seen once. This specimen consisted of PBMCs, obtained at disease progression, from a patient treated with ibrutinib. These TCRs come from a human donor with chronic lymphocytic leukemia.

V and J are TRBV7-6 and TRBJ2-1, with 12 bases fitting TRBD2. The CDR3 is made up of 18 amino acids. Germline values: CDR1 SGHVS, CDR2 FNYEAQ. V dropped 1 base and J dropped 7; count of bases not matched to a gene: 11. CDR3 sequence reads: CASSLVGRLAGGNNEQFF. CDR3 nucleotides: TGTGCCAGCAGCTTAGTGGGAAGGCTAGCGGGAGGGAATAATGAGCAGTTCTTC.

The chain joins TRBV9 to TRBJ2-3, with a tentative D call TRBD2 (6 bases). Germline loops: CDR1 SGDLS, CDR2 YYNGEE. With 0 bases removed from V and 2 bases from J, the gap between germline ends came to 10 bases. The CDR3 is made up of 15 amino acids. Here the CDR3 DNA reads TGTGCCAGCAGCGTAGTTGCGGGACCCACAGATACGCAGTATTTT. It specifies CASSVVAGPTDTQYF.

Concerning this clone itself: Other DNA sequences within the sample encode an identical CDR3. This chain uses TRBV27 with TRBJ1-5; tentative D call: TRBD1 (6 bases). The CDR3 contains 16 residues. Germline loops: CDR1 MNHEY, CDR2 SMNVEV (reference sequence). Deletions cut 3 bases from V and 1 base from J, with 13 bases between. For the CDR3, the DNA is TGTGCCAGCAGTTTTGGGGGAGGGGGGAGCAATCAGCCCCAGCATTTT. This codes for CASSFGGGGSNQPQHF.

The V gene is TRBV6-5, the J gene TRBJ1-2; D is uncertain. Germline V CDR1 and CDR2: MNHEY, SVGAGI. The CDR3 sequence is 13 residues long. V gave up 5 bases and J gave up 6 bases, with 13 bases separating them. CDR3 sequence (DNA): TGTGCCAGCAGTCCTCGGTGGGCGGATGGCTACACCTTC. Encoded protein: CASSPRWADGYTF.

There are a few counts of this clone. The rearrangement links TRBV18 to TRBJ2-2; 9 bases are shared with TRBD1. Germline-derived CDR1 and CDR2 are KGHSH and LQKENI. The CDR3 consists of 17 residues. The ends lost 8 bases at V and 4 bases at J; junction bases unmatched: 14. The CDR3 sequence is CASTVQVGTGTTGELFF. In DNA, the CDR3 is TGTGCCAGCACAGTCCAGGTCGGGACAGGGACCACCGGGGAGCTGTTTTTT.

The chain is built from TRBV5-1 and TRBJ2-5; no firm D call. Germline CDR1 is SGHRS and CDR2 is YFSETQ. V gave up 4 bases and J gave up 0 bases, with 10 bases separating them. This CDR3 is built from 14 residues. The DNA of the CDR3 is TGCGCCAGCAGCCCAAGGACGTACCAAGAGACCCAGTACTTC. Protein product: CASSPRTYQETQYF.

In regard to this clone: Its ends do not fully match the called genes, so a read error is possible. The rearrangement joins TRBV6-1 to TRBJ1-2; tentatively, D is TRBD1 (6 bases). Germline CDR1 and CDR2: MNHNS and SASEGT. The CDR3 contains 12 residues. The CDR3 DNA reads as TGCGCCAACAGGGATTATGTCTATGGCTACACCTTC. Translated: CANRDYVYGYTF.

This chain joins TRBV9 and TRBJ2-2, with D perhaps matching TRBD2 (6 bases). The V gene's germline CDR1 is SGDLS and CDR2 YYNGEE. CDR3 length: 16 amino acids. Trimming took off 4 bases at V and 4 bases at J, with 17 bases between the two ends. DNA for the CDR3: TGTGCCAGCAGCTCAAAACTAGCTTCTTCCACCGGGGAGCTGTTTTTT. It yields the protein CASSSKLASSTGELFF.